Listed below are T cell receptor beta chains from one sample, sequenced in a study of shared clonotypes between healthy human individuals. Here immunoSEQ multiplex PCR was the method, and the copy in TCRdb shows in-frame clones only, minus some. Of 2 million to 2.5 million clones listed, 80% to 95% are singletons. Material for sequencing was naive CD4+ T cells from PBMCs. Receptors originate from a man aged 18 to 29 in good health. Some clones in this sample may be carry-over from other donors' samples. The CDR3 runs from the conserved cysteine through the conserved F or W. The D gene is left open where the match is weak. For some rows the clone size is stated as once, few or many, or as a class when expanded; others skip it.

- TRBJ1-4 - TRBV28 CASSLTGATNEKLFF TGTGCCAGCAGTTTGACAGGTGCAACTAATGAAAAACTGTTTTTT
- TRBJ1-2 - TRBV6-1 CASSEVVGGYGYTF TGTGCCAGCAGTGAAGTTGTAGGGGGCTATGGCTACACCTTC
- TRBJ1-1 TRBD1 TRBV6-1 CASSELATGETEAFF TGTGCCAGCAGTGAATTAGCGACAGGGGAGACTGAAGCTTTCTTT
- TRBJ1-6 TRBD1 TRBV7-9 CASSLGTGTNSPLHF TGTGCCAGCAGCTTAGGGACAGGGACTAATTCACCCCTCCACTTT
- TRBJ2-1 TRBD2 TRBV18 CASSPGLAGVGDEQFF TGTGCCAGCTCACCAGGACTAGCGGGAGTTGGAGATGAGCAGTTCTTC
- TRBJ2-6 - TRBV5-4 CASSLGGSGANVLTF TGTGCCAGCAGCTTGGGCGGCTCTGGGGCCAACGTCCTGACTTTC
- TRBJ1-5 - TRBV19 CAIGGDQPQHF TGTGCCATAGGAGGGGATCAGCCCCAGCATTTT
- TRBJ2-7 - TRBV19 CASRQQGRPRHEQYF TGTGCCAGTAGACAACAGGGCCGACCAAGGCACGAGCAGTACTTC
few TRBJ2-7 - TRBV28 CASSSTYEQYF TGTGCCAGCAGTTCCACCTACGAGCAGTACTTC
- TRBJ2-7 - TRBV28 CASSTLLIYEQYF TGTGCCAGCAGTACACTGCTTATCTACGAGCAGTACTTC
- TRBJ2-5 - TRBV7-9 CASSLRARPETQYF TGTGCCAGCAGCTTACGTGCCAGACCAGAGACCCAGTACTTC
- TRBJ2-2 - TRBV4-3 CASSQGRVLSWAGELFF TGCGCCAGCAGCCAAGGTCGGGTGTTGTCGTGGGCCGGGGAGCTGTTTTTT
- TRBJ2-1 - TRBV5-1 CASSSVGEQFF TGCGCCAGCAGCTCCGTAGGCGAGCAGTTCTTC
- TRBJ2-2 - TRBV9 CASSVVGTGELFF TGTGCCAGCAGCGTAGTTGGGACTGGGGAGCTGTTTTTT
- TRBJ2-1 TRBD2 TRBV10-3 CAINGLDSYNEQFF TGTGCCATCAATGGACTAGACTCCTACAATGAGCAGTTCTTC
- TRBJ2-5 - TRBV6-1 CASSGVGGETQYF TGTGCCAGCAGTGGGGTGGGTGGGGAGACCCAGTACTTC
- TRBJ1-2 - TRBV6-6 CASSSTPVGYGYTF TGTGCCAGCAGTTCCACCCCCGTGGGCTATGGCTACACCTTC
- TRBJ2-2 - TRBV29-1 CSVVGGGGGELFF TGCAGCGTTGTTGGAGGGGGAGGCGGGGAGCTGTTTTTT
- TRBJ2-7 - TRBV5-1 CASSLAQGQYEQYF TGCGCCAGCAGCTTGGCGCAAGGACAGTACGAGCAGTACTTC
- TRBJ2-7 - TRBV6-6 CASSSWGGNKYEQYF TGTGCCAGCAGCTCTTGGGGCGGGAATAAGTACGAGCAGTACTTC
- TRBJ2-7 - TRBV14 CASSRSPLVNEQYF TGTGCCAGCAGCCGTTCCCCCCTGGTTAACGAGCAGTACTTC
- TRBJ1-2 TRBD1 TRBV28 CAGQGADGNYGYTF TGTGCCGGCCAGGGGGCTGATGGTAACTATGGCTACACCTTC
- TRBJ2-1 TRBD2 TRBV6-4 CASSDGIAGDVEQFF TGTGCCAGCAGTGATGGGATAGCGGGAGACGTTGAGCAGTTCTTC
- TRBJ2-7 - TRBV19 CASSRDRAYEQYF TGTGCCAGTAGTCGGGACCGAGCCTACGAGCAGTACTTC
- TRBJ1-5 - TRBV27 CASRTEVYSNQPQHF TGTGCCAGCCGGACGGAAGTCTATAGCAATCAGCCCCAGCATTTT
- TRBJ1-1 - TRBV6-5 CASSYSRILNTEAFF TGTGCCAGCAGTTACTCGCGGATTTTGAACACTGAAGCTTTCTTT
- TRBJ2-2 - TRBV2 CASRGTDSNTGELFF TGTGCCAGCAGAGGGACGGACTCGAACACCGGGGAGCTGTTTTTT
once TRBJ2-7 - TRBV7-9 CASSLGSGFDEQYF TGTGCCAGCAGCTTAGGGTCAGGGTTCGACGAGCAGTACTTC
few TRBJ2-5 - TRBV2 CASSEGQETQYF TGTGCCAGCAGTGAGGGGCAAGAGACCCAGTACTTC
once TRBJ2-2 TRBD1 TRBV7-8 CASSLAAGTANTGELFF TGTGCCAGCAGCTTAGCGGCCGGGACAGCAAACACCGGGGAGCTGTTTTTT
- TRBJ2-2 TRBD2 TRBV2 CASLKGLYTGELFF TGTGCCAGCTTGAAGGGACTATACACCGGGGAGCTGTTTTTT
once TRBJ2-1 TRBD2 TRBV28 CASSLLGGGSYNEQFF TGTGCCAGCAGTTTGTTGGGCGGGGGGTCCTACAATGAGCAGTTCTTC
- TRBJ2-1 - TRBV19 CASRPEAGRGNRRGNEQFF TGTGCCAGTAGACCCGAGGCCGGACGCGGGAACCGCCGGGGCAATGAGCAGTTCTTC
- TRBJ2-5 - TRBV7-2 CASSPTRETQYF TGTGCCAGCAGCCCCACGAGAGAGACCCAGTACTTC
- TRBJ2-5 - TRBV10-1 CASRPGRDFQETQYF TGCGCCAGCAGACCCGGCAGGGATTTCCAAGAGACCCAGTACTTC
- TRBJ2-1 - TRBV5-1 CASSEAYGRTYNEQFF TGCGCCAGCAGCGAGGCTTACGGCCGCACCTACAATGAGCAGTTCTTC
- TRBJ1-5 - TRBV7-2 CASSLALGAAQPQHF TGTGCCAGCAGCTTAGCGCTGGGGGCAGCTCAGCCCCAGCATTTT
- TRBJ1-1 - TRBV11-3 CASSLEAYTEAFF TGTGCCAGCAGCTTAGAGGCGTACACTGAAGCTTTCTTT
- TRBJ2-7 - TRBV7-2 CASSLRRSSAYEQYF TGTGCCAGCAGCTTACGGCGGTCTAGCGCTTACGAGCAGTACTTC
once TRBJ1-1 - TRBV5-1 CASSLGTANTEAFF TGCGCCAGCAGCTTAGGAACAGCGAACACTGAAGCTTTCTTT
- TRBJ1-3 - TRBV2 CASLRARSGNTIYF TGTGCCAGCCTCAGGGCTAGGTCTGGAAACACCATATATTTT
- TRBJ1-1 - TRBV6-5 CASSKPLGGTEAFF TGTGCCAGCAGTAAACCGTTGGGAGGCACTGAAGCTTTCTTT
- TRBJ2-7 - TRBV29-1 CSVATRTTYEQYF TGCAGCGTTGCAACCCGGACAACCTACGAGCAGTACTTC
- TRBJ2-7 TRBD1 TRBV28 CASRTGGDTGAHEQYF TGTGCCAGCAGGACTGGGGGAGACACAGGGGCCCACGAGCAGTACTTC
- TRBJ2-7 - TRBV6-6 CASSYSQGSYEQYF TGTGCCAGCAGTTACTCGCAGGGCTCCTACGAGCAGTACTTC
- TRBJ2-1 - TRBV7-3 CASSLGNYNEQFF TGTGCCAGCAGCTTGGGGAACTACAATGAGCAGTTCTTC
once TRBJ1-1 - TRBV29-1 CSVGRSIGSEAFF TGCAGCGTGGGGCGGAGTATAGGGTCTGAAGCTTTCTTT
- TRBJ2-7 - TRBV4-1 CASSVRDGGVAEQYF TGCGCCAGCAGCGTCAGGGACGGGGGAGTGGCCGAGCAGTACTTC
- TRBJ2-2 TRBD1 TRBV5-1 CASSPGTGAWTGELFF TGCGCCAGCAGCCCGGGGACAGGGGCTTGGACCGGGGAGCTGTTTTTT
- TRBJ1-4 - TRBV6-1 CASCSDGNEKLFF TGTGCCAGCTGTAGTGATGGGAATGAAAAACTGTTTTTT
- TRBJ1-3 - TRBV9 CASSRGDSGNTIYF TGTGCCAGCAGCCGAGGGGACTCTGGAAACACCATATATTTT
- TRBJ2-1 - TRBV29-1 CSVEPQGDEQFF TGCAGCGTTGAACCCCAGGGCGATGAGCAGTTCTTC
few TRBJ1-5 TRBD1 TRBV10-1 CASSELDRGRGNQPQHF TGCGCCAGCAGTGAGTTGGACAGGGGGCGAGGGAATCAGCCCCAGCATTTT